The rows below give T cell receptor beta chains drawn from one sample of a study of T-cell reconstitution after alpha-beta-depleted transplantation in children. In TCRdb, the PCR reads were re-called with MiXCR into one record per CDR3 protein. The table lists about 580,000 distinct CDR3 sequences, approximately 30% of them singletons, with 30% to 45% in the top ten. The sequencing used PBMCs, collected before TCRalphabeta/CD19-depleted stem cell transplant. These TCRs come from a boy in the first two years of life with Wiskott-Aldrich syndrome, due to receive a stem cell transplant. Each CDR3 is given with its conserved first and last residue. The D gene is left open where the match is weak.

NA	TRBJ2-5	TRBV12-3/TRBV12-4	CASSSAAGWGAQYF
TRBD2	TRBJ2-7	TRBV5-1	CASSRGVGVGSEQYF
NA	TRBJ2-4	TRBV6-1	CASSRSGESIQYF
NA	TRBJ2-7	TRBV20-1	CSASGGWTQGEQYF
TRBD2	TRBJ2-7	TRBV5-1	CASGPSGRNYEQYF
NA	TRBJ1-2	TRBV3-1	CASSQTSSGLPAGYTF
NA	TRBJ2-3	TRBV29-1	CSVEDLKTDTQYF
TRBD1	TRBJ2-2	TRBV5-1	CASSLAGGVGTGELFF
TRBD2	TRBJ2-2	TRBV24-1	CATSDTSANTGELFF
NA	TRBJ2-2	TRBV5-1	CASRSSANTGELFF
NA	TRBJ2-7	TRBV27	CASSFKRGGNEQYF
NA	TRBJ1-4	TRBV7-2	CASSSNTGNEKLFF
NA	TRBJ2-1	TRBV5-1	CASSLAGTFTYNEQFF
TRBD2	TRBJ2-2	TRBV3-1	CASSQAASGVTGELFF
NA	TRBJ2-1	TRBV1	CTSSQAEGNEQFF
NA	TRBJ2-5	TRBV5-1	CASSLKGPYQETQYF
TRBD1	TRBJ2-2	TRBV12-3/TRBV12-4	CASSRGQVGGELFF
TRBD2	TRBJ2-7	TRBV10-3	CAISEGLAGGSYEQYF
NA	TRBJ2-1	TRBV7-2	CASSLDLLAYNEQFF
NA	TRBJ2-7	TRBV27	CASSLVAGAHEQYF
TRBD2	TRBJ2-1	TRBV19	CASSMREATYNEQFF
NA	TRBJ2-7	TRBV20-1	CSARDFGNEQYF